Here is one T cell receptor beta chain with its context. PCR primers comprised 60 Vbeta and 13 Jbeta primers. Some clones are missing from TCRdb's copy, which holds only in-frame ones; the method was immunoSEQ multiplex PCR. The sample has 130,000 to 150,000 clones; approximately 73% are singletons. The data were obtained in a study of cytomegalovirus exposure and HLA in healthy donors. Germline CDR1 is MDHEN and CDR2 is SYDVKM. The ends were cut back, 6 bases at V and 2 bases at J, with 17 bases in the middle. The CDR3 has 16 residues. Sequenced: PBMCs. The chain recombines TRBV28 with TRBJ1-3; perhaps TRBD1 as D (6 bases). This sequence was found in a human donor in good health. The CDR3 DNA reads TGTGCCAGCAGAGACGTTATAGGGGGTGCTGGAAACACCATATATTTT. This gives the protein CASRDVIGGAGNTIYF.